Included here is one T cell receptor (beta chain) sequence, with context. These data originate in a study of blood T cell repertoires in COVID-19. Whole-study context: Whether acute or convalescent, the COVID-19 samples came from the United States, Italy and Spain. In each case, the material was cDNA or gDNA derived from T cells, B-cell-depleted T cells, or PBMCs.

In the original processing: Estimates of nucleated cell counts were drawn from the amplification of reference gene primers. The data were produced by immunoSEQ multiplex PCR, yet TCRdb's version contains in-frame clones alone and is incomplete. V and J calls and clone size follow that table, whereas D and trimming were derived from the DNA. This table has 20,000 to 25,000 clones, 88% appearing once. There are 17 residues in the CDR3. The V and J ends lost 1 base and 0 bases, in that order; junction bases with no gene match: 8. The germline gives CDR1 SGHTA, CDR2 FQGNSA. The rearrangement links TRBV7-2 to TRBJ1-1; 7 nucleotides line up with TRBD1. Sequences were obtained from peripheral blood. The sequence derives from a man between 70 and 80 years old in a cohort sampled during active COVID-19. DNA for the CDR3: TGTGCCAGCAGCTTAGGGACAGGAATCGTCATGAACACTGAAGCTTTCTTT. Translated: CASSLGTGIVMNTEAFF.